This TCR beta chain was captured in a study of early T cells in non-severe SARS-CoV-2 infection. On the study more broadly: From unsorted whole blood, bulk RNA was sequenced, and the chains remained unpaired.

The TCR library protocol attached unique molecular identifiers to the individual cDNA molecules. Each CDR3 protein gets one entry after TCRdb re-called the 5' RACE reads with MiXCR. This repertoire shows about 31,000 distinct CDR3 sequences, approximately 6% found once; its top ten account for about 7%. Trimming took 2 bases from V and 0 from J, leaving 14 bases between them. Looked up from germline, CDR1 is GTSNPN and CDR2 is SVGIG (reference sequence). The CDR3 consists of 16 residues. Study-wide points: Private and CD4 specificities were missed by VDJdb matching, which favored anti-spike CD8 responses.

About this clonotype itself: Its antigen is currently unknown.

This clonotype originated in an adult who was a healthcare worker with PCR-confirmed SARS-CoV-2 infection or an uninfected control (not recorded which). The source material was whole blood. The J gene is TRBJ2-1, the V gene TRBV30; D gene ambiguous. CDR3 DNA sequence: TGTGCCTGGAGTACTCAAGGGCTCAGCTCCTACAATGAGCAGTTCTTC. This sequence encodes CAWSTQGLSSYNEQFF.